This TCR beta chain is from a study of preoperative IRX-2 immunotherapy in early breast cancer (dated by TCRdb to between 2018 and 2021). The label giving this sample's treatment or condition can be read as: preoperative locoregional IRX-2 cytokine immunotherapy. The samples were obtained from a phase Ib study that tested preoperative, locoregional IRX-2 cytokine immunotherapy meant to prime immune responses. Patients with early-stage breast cancer who were given IRX-2 before surgery served as donors. As to this clone: The specificity of this receptor is unknown. Base quality data are lacking; no much larger clone is found one base away.

Libraries came from the immunoSEQ multiplex PCR assay. TCRdb's version of the immuneACCESS table is confined to in-frame rearrangements and falls short of the full clone set. An unresolved V gene accounts for under half of the shortfall where checked; the remainder is of unknown origin. The sample includes 20,000 to 25,000 clones, with approximately 95% observed a single time. Roughly 16% of the sample is in the top ten clones. This sample comprised tumor tissue, obtained after IRX-2 immunotherapy. The TCR originated in a human donor with breast cancer.

The CDR3 is CASSLQGKSYGYTF. The DNA sequence is given as TGTGCCAGCAGTCTACAGGGAAAATCCTATGGCTACACCTTC. The rearrangement joined TRBV6-6 to TRBJ1-2; TRBD1 could be the D gene, as 6 bases match. The CDR3 holds 14 amino acids from the cysteine to the phenylalanine. This entry keeps only the CDR3 DNA: 42 bases, framed from base 1. V and J lose 5 bases and 4 bases, and a span of 14 bases separates them. The germline V gene (reference sequence) yields MNHNY for CDR1 and SVGAGI for CDR2.